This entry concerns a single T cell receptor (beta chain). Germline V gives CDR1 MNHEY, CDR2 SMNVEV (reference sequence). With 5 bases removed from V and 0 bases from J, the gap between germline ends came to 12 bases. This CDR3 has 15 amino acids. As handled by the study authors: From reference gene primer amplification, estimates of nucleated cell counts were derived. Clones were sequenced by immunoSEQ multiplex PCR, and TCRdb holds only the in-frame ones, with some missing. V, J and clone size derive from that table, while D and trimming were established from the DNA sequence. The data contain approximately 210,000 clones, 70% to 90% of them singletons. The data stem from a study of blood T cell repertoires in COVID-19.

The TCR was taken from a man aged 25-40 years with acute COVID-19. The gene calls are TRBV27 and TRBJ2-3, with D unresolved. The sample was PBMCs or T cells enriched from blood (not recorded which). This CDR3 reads CASSPLPLSTDTQYF. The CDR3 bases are TGTGCCAGCAGTCCCCTCCCACTTAGCACAGATACGCAGTATTTT.